The entry below gives a single T cell receptor (beta chain) sequence along with its context. No antigen is known for it. These data belong to a study of vaccination effects on CD4 cells after COVID-19. The V end lost 1 base, the J end lost 1 base, and 8 bases lay between the germline ends. CDR1 and CDR2 (germline): SGHNT, YYREEE (reference sequence). The CDR3 is made up of 14 amino acids. The culture ran for roughly ten days before CD4+ T cells were isolated. Participants were vaccinated with two doses of either the BNT162b2 or mRNA-1273 vaccine. Measured with immunoSEQ multiplex PCR; TCRdb has only the in-frame clones, and not every one. This sample has some 66,000 clones, with roughly 80% found just once. Study observations and caveats: The study got few convalescent patients and did not collect any early post-infection timepoints.

This specimen consisted of CD4+ T cells from PBMCs cultured without peptide, obtained after COVID-19 vaccination. This chain connects TRBV5-4 to TRBJ1-2; D unclear. The TCR sequence derives from a human donor who received a COVID-19 vaccine. The CDR3 spells CASSLTADNYGYTF. The CDR3 DNA reads TGTGCCAGCAGCTTGACAGCCGATAACTATGGCTACACCTTC.